Listed below are T cell receptor beta chains from one sample, sequenced in a study of T cell repertoires in cytomegalovirus infection. TCRdb reprocessed the reads with MiXCR, giving one entry per CDR3 protein. The repertoire holds hundreds of thousands of distinct CDR3 sequences, with over 7.5% as singletons. Sequencing was done on a sample of PBMCs. All receptors come from a human donor in good health (CMV status not recorded). Some clones in this sample may be carry-over from other donors' samples. Each CDR3 is given with its conserved first and last residue. The order of the fields is clone size, J gene, V gene, D gene, CDR3 protein, CDR3 DNA. D genes are given only for firm matches. The listing skips clone size in some rows; elsewhere it reads once, few, many or a size class.

clone size: few; J gene: TRBJ2-7; V gene: TRBV12-3/TRBV12-4; D gene: .; CDR3 protein: CASSLGLAGYYEQYF; CDR3 DNA: TGTGCCAGCAGTTTGGGGCTAGCCGGATACTACGAGCAGTACTTC
clone size: few; J gene: TRBJ1-5; V gene: TRBV29-1; D gene: .; CDR3 protein: CSVAHDGNQPQHF; CDR3 DNA: TGCAGCGTTGCCCACGACGGGAACCAGCCCCAGCATTTT
clone size: many; J gene: TRBJ1-5; V gene: TRBV28; D gene: TRBD1; CDR3 protein: CASRRTGRNQPQHF; CDR3 DNA: TGTGCCAGCAGGCGGACAGGGCGGAATCAGCCCCAGCATTTT
clone size: .; J gene: TRBJ1-2; V gene: TRBV12-3/TRBV12-4; D gene: TRBD1; CDR3 protein: CASSEDRAVGYTF; CDR3 DNA: TGTGCCAGCAGCGAGGACAGGGCAGTTGGCTACACCTTC
clone size: .; J gene: TRBJ2-7; V gene: TRBV20-1; D gene: TRBD1; CDR3 protein: CSARAGQIYEQYF; CDR3 DNA: TGCAGTGCTAGAGCGGGACAGATCTACGAGCAGTACTTC
clone size: few; J gene: TRBJ1-4; V gene: TRBV7-2; D gene: .; CDR3 protein: CASSLHGLNEKLFF; CDR3 DNA: TGTGCCAGCAGCTTACACGGGCTTAATGAAAAACTGTTTTTT
clone size: few; J gene: TRBJ2-5; V gene: TRBV27; D gene: TRBD2; CDR3 protein: CASSLSPPGLAGALQETQYF; CDR3 DNA: TGTGCCAGCAGCCTTTCTCCCCCGGGACTAGCGGGGGCCCTACAAGAGACCCAGTACTTC
clone size: few; J gene: TRBJ2-2; V gene: TRBV11-2; D gene: .; CDR3 protein: CASSLDFRIGGELFF; CDR3 DNA: TGTGCCAGCAGCTTAGATTTCCGCATCGGCGGGGAGCTGTTTTTT
clone size: few; J gene: TRBJ2-1; V gene: TRBV27; D gene: TRBD2; CDR3 protein: CASSRGTSGVHEQFF; CDR3 DNA: TGTGCCAGCAGCCGCGGGACTAGCGGGGTCCATGAGCAGTTCTTC
clone size: .; J gene: TRBJ1-2; V gene: TRBV10-3; D gene: .; CDR3 protein: CAISERQGYGYTF; CDR3 DNA: TGTGCCATCAGTGAGAGGCAGGGCTATGGCTACACCTTC
clone size: many; J gene: TRBJ1-1; V gene: TRBV7-2; D gene: .; CDR3 protein: CASSNQAEHRGGAFF; CDR3 DNA: TGTGCCAGCAGCAATCAGGCGGAACATCGGGGGGGAGCTTTCTTT
clone size: .; J gene: TRBJ2-7; V gene: TRBV14; D gene: .; CDR3 protein: CASSQLATYEQYF; CDR3 DNA: TGTGCCAGCAGCCAGCTGGCGACCTACGAGCAGTACTTC
clone size: few; J gene: TRBJ1-5; V gene: TRBV28; D gene: .; CDR3 protein: CASTGGWPQHF; CDR3 DNA: TGTGCCAGCACCGGGGGTTGGCCCCAGCATTTT
clone size: few; J gene: TRBJ2-1; V gene: TRBV27; D gene: .; CDR3 protein: CASSAFSRGSYNEQFF; CDR3 DNA: TGTGCCAGCAGCGCCTTCTCGCGGGGCTCCTACAATGAGCAGTTCTTC
clone size: many; J gene: TRBJ2-6; V gene: TRBV7-6; D gene: TRBD2; CDR3 protein: CASSFSAGAGANVLTF; CDR3 DNA: TGTGCCAGCAGCTTTTCCGCGGGAGCTGGGGCCAACGTCCTGACTTTC
clone size: many; J gene: TRBJ2-7; V gene: TRBV15; D gene: .; CDR3 protein: CATSRDLAGGEQYF; CDR3 DNA: TGTGCCACCAGCAGAGATCTGGCCGGGGGCGAGCAGTACTTC
clone size: many; J gene: TRBJ2-1; V gene: TRBV12-3/TRBV12-4; D gene: .; CDR3 protein: CASRSTTHQKSSYNEQFF; CDR3 DNA: TGTGCCAGCAGATCTACGACCCACCAGAAGAGCTCCTACAATGAGCAGTTCTTC
clone size: .; J gene: TRBJ1-5; V gene: TRBV5-3; D gene: .; CDR3 protein: CARSYSPPGESNQPQHF; CDR3 DNA: TGTGCCAGAAGCTATAGCCCCCCCGGGGAAAGCAATCAGCCCCAGCATTTT
clone size: few; J gene: TRBJ2-1; V gene: TRBV19; D gene: .; CDR3 protein: CASSIMVGDRYNEQFF; CDR3 DNA: TGTGCCAGTAGTATAATGGTCGGTGACCGTTACAATGAGCAGTTCTTC
clone size: many; J gene: TRBJ1-4; V gene: TRBV29-1; D gene: .; CDR3 protein: CSVEAGAGEKLFF; CDR3 DNA: TGCAGCGTTGAAGCCGGCGCAGGTGAAAAACTGTTTTTT
clone size: many; J gene: TRBJ2-1; V gene: TRBV19; D gene: TRBD1; CDR3 protein: CASIKRTGGGDEQFF; CDR3 DNA: TGTGCCAGTATCAAGCGGACAGGGGGGGGCGATGAGCAGTTCTTC
clone size: .; J gene: TRBJ2-5; V gene: TRBV19; D gene: .; CDR3 protein: CASSTSPIAGTETQYF; CDR3 DNA: TGTGCCAGTAGCACCTCCCCCATAGCTGGGACGGAGACCCAGTACTTC
clone size: .; J gene: TRBJ1-2; V gene: TRBV12-3/TRBV12-4; D gene: .; CDR3 protein: CASRWRGSRDGYTF; CDR3 DNA: TGTGCCAGCAGATGGAGGGGGAGTCGGGATGGCTACACCTTC
clone size: many; J gene: TRBJ1-4; V gene: TRBV4-2; D gene: .; CDR3 protein: CASSQEGSSANEKLFF; CDR3 DNA: TGTGCCAGCAGCCAAGAGGGCAGCTCGGCTAATGAAAAACTGTTTTTT
clone size: .; J gene: TRBJ1-1; V gene: TRBV6-5; D gene: .; CDR3 protein: CATGRQLNTEAFF; CDR3 DNA: TGTGCCACCGGAAGACAGCTGAACACTGAAGCTTTCTTT
clone size: few; J gene: TRBJ2-2; V gene: TRBV6-2/TRBV6-3; D gene: .; CDR3 protein: CASREYTGELFF; CDR3 DNA: TGTGCCAGCAGGGAGTACACCGGGGAGCTGTTTTTT
clone size: many; J gene: TRBJ1-6; V gene: TRBV4-3; D gene: .; CDR3 protein: CASSQEGGIQSTNSPLHF; CDR3 DNA: TGCGCCAGCAGCCAAGAGGGGGGGATACAGAGTACTAATTCACCCCTCCACTTT
clone size: .; J gene: TRBJ2-1; V gene: TRBV3-1; D gene: .; CDR3 protein: CASSPPGLGVGEQFF; CDR3 DNA: TGTGCCAGCAGCCCCCCGGGACTGGGGGTTGGGGAGCAGTTCTTC
clone size: .; J gene: TRBJ2-5; V gene: TRBV5-6; D gene: TRBD1; CDR3 protein: CASSVRDRQETQYF; CDR3 DNA: TGTGCCAGCAGCGTCCGGGACAGGCAAGAGACCCAGTACTTC
clone size: many; J gene: TRBJ1-5; V gene: TRBV7-2; D gene: .; CDR3 protein: CASSLGAGEVNQPQHF; CDR3 DNA: TGTGCCAGCAGCTTAGGGGCAGGGGAGGTCAATCAGCCCCAGCATTTT
clone size: .; J gene: TRBJ1-1; V gene: TRBV7-3; D gene: .; CDR3 protein: CASSLSPGGMNTEAFF; CDR3 DNA: TGTGCCAGCAGCCTAAGCCCTGGCGGTATGAACACTGAAGCTTTCTTT
clone size: .; J gene: TRBJ2-3; V gene: TRBV6-2/TRBV6-3; D gene: TRBD2; CDR3 protein: CASNPLTSGGGTDTQYF; CDR3 DNA: TGTGCCAGCAACCCTCTGACTAGCGGAGGGGGCACAGATACGCAGTATTTT
clone size: few; J gene: TRBJ2-5; V gene: TRBV18; D gene: TRBD2; CDR3 protein: CASSQSGGRQETQYF; CDR3 DNA: TGTGCCAGCTCTCAAAGCGGGGGTCGTCAAGAGACCCAGTACTTC
clone size: once; J gene: TRBJ2-7; V gene: TRBV20-1; D gene: .; CDR3 protein: CSARDSTSSYEQYF; CDR3 DNA: TGCAGTGCTAGAGATTCGACTAGCTCCTACGAGCAGTACTTC
clone size: .; J gene: TRBJ1-2; V gene: TRBV2; D gene: .; CDR3 protein: CASSVDKAGHGYTF; CDR3 DNA: TGTGCCAGCAGTGTCGACAAAGCTGGGCATGGCTACACCTTC
clone size: many; J gene: TRBJ2-2; V gene: TRBV20-1; D gene: .; CDR3 protein: CSASAERQTGELFF; CDR3 DNA: TGCAGTGCTAGCGCCGAGCGGCAAACAGGGGAGCTGTTTTTT
clone size: few; J gene: TRBJ1-1; V gene: TRBV9; D gene: .; CDR3 protein: CASSALSLNTEAFF; CDR3 DNA: TGTGCCAGCAGCGCCCTATCCCTGAACACTGAAGCTTTCTTT
clone size: .; J gene: TRBJ1-2; V gene: TRBV27; D gene: .; CDR3 protein: CASSLSINNYGYTF; CDR3 DNA: TGTGCCAGCAGTTTATCGATTAACAACTATGGCTACACCTTC
clone size: few; J gene: TRBJ2-3; V gene: TRBV6-2/TRBV6-3; D gene: TRBD2; CDR3 protein: CASSPGTTYTDTQYF; CDR3 DNA: TGTGCCAGCAGTCCCGGGACTACTTACACAGATACGCAGTATTTT
clone size: .; J gene: TRBJ2-5; V gene: TRBV2; D gene: .; CDR3 protein: CASSEASTRIGGTQYF; CDR3 DNA: TGTGCCAGCAGTGAAGCATCGACTAGGATTGGTGGGACCCAGTACTTC
clone size: .; J gene: TRBJ1-2; V gene: TRBV10-3; D gene: .; CDR3 protein: CAISESGSGGYTF; CDR3 DNA: TGTGCCATCAGTGAGTCGGGGTCGGGTGGCTACACCTTC
clone size: many; J gene: TRBJ1-4; V gene: TRBV7-2; D gene: TRBD1; CDR3 protein: CASSPATLTGARNEKLFF; CDR3 DNA: TGTGCCAGCAGCCCAGCGACGTTGACAGGGGCCCGTAATGAAAAACTGTTTTTT
clone size: .; J gene: TRBJ2-7; V gene: TRBV4-3; D gene: .; CDR3 protein: CASSQAPAREQYF; CDR3 DNA: TGCGCCAGCAGCCAAGCCCCAGCTCGCGAGCAGTACTTC
clone size: .; J gene: TRBJ2-1; V gene: TRBV12-3/TRBV12-4; D gene: TRBD2; CDR3 protein: CASSFWLAGVNEQFF; CDR3 DNA: TGTGCCAGCAGTTTCTGGCTAGCGGGAGTCAATGAGCAGTTCTTC
clone size: many; J gene: TRBJ1-2; V gene: TRBV18; D gene: TRBD1; CDR3 protein: CASSPRGLEGYTF; CDR3 DNA: TGTGCCAGCTCACCAAGGGGGCTAGAGGGCTACACCTTC
clone size: few; J gene: TRBJ2-7; V gene: TRBV14; D gene: .; CDR3 protein: CASSQLTEQYF; CDR3 DNA: TGTGCCAGCAGCCAATTGACAGAGCAGTACTTC
clone size: many; J gene: TRBJ2-5; V gene: TRBV20-1; D gene: .; CDR3 protein: CSKTTGFPSQETQYF; CDR3 DNA: TGCAGTAAGACCACAGGGTTTCCGTCCCAAGAGACCCAGTACTTC
clone size: many; J gene: TRBJ1-3; V gene: TRBV15; D gene: .; CDR3 protein: CATSRDRGSGNTIYF; CDR3 DNA: TGTGCCACCAGCAGAGATCGGGGGTCTGGAAACACCATATATTTT
clone size: few; J gene: TRBJ2-1; V gene: TRBV12-3/TRBV12-4; D gene: TRBD2; CDR3 protein: CASSVAGGGYNEQFF; CDR3 DNA: TGTGCCAGCAGCGTAGCGGGGGGGGGATACAATGAGCAGTTCTTC
clone size: many; J gene: TRBJ1-5; V gene: TRBV2; D gene: .; CDR3 protein: CASSGGDLSNQPQHF; CDR3 DNA: TGTGCCAGCAGTGGAGGGGACCTCAGCAATCAGCCCCAGCATTTT
clone size: .; J gene: TRBJ2-7; V gene: TRBV7-2; D gene: .; CDR3 protein: CASTTRGADYEQYF; CDR3 DNA: TGTGCCAGCACCACCAGAGGGGCAGACTACGAGCAGTACTTC
clone size: .; J gene: TRBJ1-5; V gene: TRBV28; D gene: .; CDR3 protein: CASSLFGQPQHF; CDR3 DNA: TGTGCCAGCAGTTTATTCGGACAGCCCCAGCATTTT
clone size: many; J gene: TRBJ1-1; V gene: TRBV20-1; D gene: .; CDR3 protein: CSAREFSLNTEAFF; CDR3 DNA: TGCAGTGCTAGAGAATTCAGCTTGAACACTGAAGCTTTCTTT
clone size: many; J gene: TRBJ2-6; V gene: TRBV12-3/TRBV12-4; D gene: TRBD1; CDR3 protein: CATGTGSPGANVLTF; CDR3 DNA: TGTGCCACCGGGACAGGGTCCCCTGGGGCCAACGTCCTGACTTTC
clone size: .; J gene: TRBJ2-1; V gene: TRBV7-4; D gene: .; CDR3 protein: CASSLRGTFYEQFF; CDR3 DNA: TGTGCCAGCAGCTTAAGGGGGACCTTCTATGAGCAGTTCTTC
clone size: .; J gene: TRBJ2-5; V gene: TRBV7-4; D gene: TRBD2; CDR3 protein: CSGLAGAAETQYF; CDR3 DNA: TGTTCCGGTCTAGCGGGAGCGGCAGAGACCCAGTACTTC
clone size: many; J gene: TRBJ1-1; V gene: TRBV12-3/TRBV12-4; D gene: TRBD1; CDR3 protein: CASSFGTGRHTEAFF; CDR3 DNA: TGTGCCAGCAGTTTCGGGACAGGGCGGCACACTGAAGCTTTCTTT
clone size: .; J gene: TRBJ2-1; V gene: TRBV20-1; D gene: TRBD2; CDR3 protein: CSAPGSGGYNEQFF; CDR3 DNA: TGCAGTGCCCCAGGAAGCGGGGGATACAATGAGCAGTTCTTC
clone size: many; J gene: TRBJ2-7; V gene: TRBV6-6; D gene: .; CDR3 protein: CASSSRGITEQYF; CDR3 DNA: TGTGCCAGCAGTTCCAGGGGCATCACGGAGCAGTACTTC
clone size: few; J gene: TRBJ2-3; V gene: TRBV30; D gene: .; CDR3 protein: CAWSPRLGDTQYF; CDR3 DNA: TGTGCCTGGAGTCCCAGGTTAGGAGATACGCAGTATTTT